This T cell receptor beta chain appears in the sequencing data of a study of T cell repertoires in cytomegalovirus infection (dated by TCRdb to about 2019). Looking at the study overall: The HLA type of each donor mattered for the analysis, because public TCR beta signatures pointed to carriage of CMV infection along with the matching HLA type.

Summary of the overall study and its limitations: Carriers of CMV infection plus the relevant HLA type were discriminated by the cumulative frequency of public TCR beta family members in the study cohort and in an independent roughly 380-donor cohort. The ex vivo response was dominated by HLA-C-restricted CMV-specific TCR beta clonotypes, which also provided the single most frequent clonotype in two of eight donors.

V is reduced by 5 bases and J by 4 bases, leaving a spacing of 17 bases between them. CDR3 length: 15 amino acids, cysteine to phenylalanine. The DNA shown is the 45-base CDR3, in frame from base 1. This clonotype was counted ten times or more. The specificity of this receptor is unknown. No base quality information exists; no much larger clone differs at one position. TCRdb names Illumina HiSeq 1500 as the instrument used. Using fastp at Q25 and MiXCR, TCRdb reprocessed the public reads and kept productive beta chains. Entries are consolidated by CDR3 protein sequence, retaining the most common genes and DNA. The sample contains around 300,000 distinct CDR3 sequences, 20% to 30% of them found a single time. The ten largest account for over 11% of the sample.

This sequence originates from a human donor in good health (CMV status not recorded). Some clones in this sample may be carry-over from other donors' samples. Recombination linked TRBV12-3 or TRBV12-4 to TRBJ1-2; a confident D gene designation cannot be given. The sample taken for sequencing was PBMCs. CDR3 region: CASSPGGAVRYGYTF. The DNA sequence is given as TGTGCCAGCAGTCCCGGAGGCGCCGTGCGCTATGGCTACACCTTC.